This is a list of T cell receptor beta chains from one sample in a study of blood T cells in healthy people across ages. TCRdb analysed the 5' RACE reads with MiXCR anew, one entry per CDR3 protein. The table has around 820,000 distinct CDR3 sequences, roughly 25% seen once. This sample also appeared in a second study, on T cells of mothers and their children.

Source material: blood. The receptor source for this set is a boy under 18 in good health. Each CDR3 is given without its conserved first and last residue. The order of the fields is V gene, J gene, CDR3 protein.

TRBV7-9	TRBJ2-7	ASSHTAGTSRYEQY
TRBV5-1	TRBJ2-3	AGSGATGFTTGTQY
TRBV29-1	TRBJ2-7	SAAYRGTYEQY
TRBV10-3	TRBJ2-7	AISERGPYEQY
TRBV29-1	TRBJ2-3	SVEGQDRARTDTQY
TRBV3-1	.	ASSPGLAGVHEQY
TRBV28	TRBJ1-1	ASSLSLMNTEAF
TRBV20-1	TRBJ1-2	SARRHDPLGYGYT
TRBV20-1	TRBJ2-7	SASSPDRGQGEQY
TRBV6-5	TRBJ2-1	ASSRGVPPNNEQF
TRBV12-5	TRBJ2-5	ASGFPRRTVQETQY
TRBV29-1	TRBJ1-1	SVAGKMNTEAF
TRBV20-1	TRBJ2-6	SANRGAGANVLT
TRBV28	TRBJ2-2	ASSSPPLTVNTGELF
TRBV5-1	TRBJ2-1	ASEVGGSSYNEQF
TRBV20-1	TRBJ2-2	SARDPTAEAGELF
TRBV10-3	TRBJ2-5	AISDLLTGGGETQY
TRBV19	TRBJ1-6	ASSIQRGTGSSPLH
TRBV5-1	TRBJ2-2	ASRLPNRENTGELF
TRBV28	.	ASSLLGDRYEQY
TRBV6-2/TRBV6-3	TRBJ1-3	ASHEENSGNTIY
TRBV2	TRBJ2-4	AIVKGGAKNIQY
TRBV20-1	.	SARPPGAEQF
TRBV20-1	TRBJ2-4	SVVRGSGVATKNVQY
TRBV25-1	.	ASSEPRVRDYNEQF
TRBV3-1	TRBJ2-5	ASSLGQRGETQY
TRBV11-2	.	ASSLVDLGGTSARGYNEQF
TRBV12-3/TRBV12-4	TRBJ2-1	ASRGSGRAGEQF
TRBV12-3/TRBV12-4	TRBJ2-3	ASSPEARADTQY
TRBV29-1	TRBJ2-3	SVEDVGSSDTQY
TRBV28	TRBJ2-7	ASRAYEGPYEQY
TRBV28	TRBJ2-1	ASSLPLATGNNEQF
TRBV2	TRBJ2-4	ASSEGGRAKNIQY
TRBV15	TRBJ1-4	ATSGRRANEKLF
TRBV2	.	ASSEAWGTQY
TRBV20-1	TRBJ2-1	SAQRGADNEQF
TRBV30	TRBJ1-1	AWITFGGNTEAF
TRBV3-1	TRBJ1-1	ASSLEPGLNTEAF
TRBV5-1	TRBJ2-7	ASSTGQPEQY
TRBV7-9	TRBJ2-6	ASSHGDSWGANVLT
TRBV4-1	TRBJ1-4	ASSQGQGGGINEKLF
TRBV10-3	TRBJ2-5	AISESRIQETQY
TRBV10-3	TRBJ2-3	AISDPRTGMLGDTQY
TRBV29-1	.	STRTGETYEQY
TRBV12-3/TRBV12-4	TRBJ1-4	ASSFNSATNEKLF
TRBV10-3	TRBJ2-7	AISGGQDYEQY
TRBV20-1	TRBJ2-6	SARTDRGRSGANVLT
TRBV2	TRBJ2-7	ASSYRVLYEQY
TRBV2	TRBJ2-7	ASTGTDRYEQY
TRBV7-9	TRBJ2-5	ASSPYGPDPSRETQY
TRBV25-1	TRBJ2-7	ASSEWGRSYEQY
TRBV4-3	TRBJ2-6	ASSQDRTWNVLT
TRBV7-3	TRBJ2-7	ASSFDRVHEQY
TRBV14	TRBJ1-4	ASSLGWGTGDPLF
TRBV20-1	TRBJ1-2	SASTGTRYGYT